These 27 T cell receptor beta chains came from one sample sequenced in a study of blood T cell dynamics during melanoma immunotherapy. Time point reported: pre-treatment baseline. TCRdb keeps only in-frame clones here, not all; method: immunoSEQ multiplex PCR. The data show fewer than 8,000 clones, about 90% seen once. The sequenced sample was cell-free DNA from blood, obtained from a patient treated with checkpoint blockade. These receptors were collected from a human donor with melanoma.

V usage is TRBV15 and J usage is TRBJ1-5; 9 positions agree with TRBD1. The trim removed 3 bases at V and 8 bases at J, leaving 8 bases unmatched. The CDR3 totals 15 residues. Germline V gene data show CDR1 as LNHNV and CDR2 as YYDKDF (reference sequence). The CDR3 DNA reads TGTGCCACCAGCAGGGAGGGACAGGGTAGCAAGCCCCAGCATTTT. Its protein product is CATSREGQGSKPQHF.

The V call is TRBV6-1, the J call TRBJ2-7; no reliable D call. V was trimmed by 1 base and J by 2 bases, leaving 9 bases between them. There are 14 residues in the CDR3. CDR1 MNHNS and CDR2 SASEGT come from the germline V gene. The CDR3 spells CASSEGGTAYEQYF. CDR3 in DNA: TGTGCCAGCAGTGAAGGAGGAACAGCCTACGAGCAGTACTTC.

This sequence joins TRBV30 and TRBJ1-5, with D possibly matching TRBD1 (5 bases). V lost 0 bases and J lost 9, with 18 bases in between. CDR1 and CDR2 from the germline V gene are GTSNPN and SVGIG (reference sequence). The CDR3 covers 15 residues. In DNA, the CDR3 is TGTGCCTGGAGTGTCTTTGGTCAGGGCGGGAGGCCCCAGCATTTT. Translating gives CAWSVFGQGGRPQHF.

V usage is TRBV7-9 and J usage is TRBJ1-1, with unresolved D. Germline CDR1 and CDR2: SEHNR and FQNEAQ (reference sequence). With 1 base removed from V and 7 bases from J, the gap between germline ends came to 10 bases. This CDR3 comprises 13 residues. Written as DNA, the CDR3 is TGTGCCAGCAGCTTAGTCCAGTCCCTTGAAGCTTTCTTT. Translation: CASSLVQSLEAFF.

This clone was seen once. This sequence joins TRBV16 and TRBJ1-4; D not resolved. Germline V gene sequence: CDR1 KGHSY, CDR2 FQNENV. The ends were cut back, 1 base at V and 14 bases at J, with 8 bases in the middle. The CDR3 contains 11 residues. The CDR3 here is CASSQYRELFF. Written as DNA, the CDR3 is TGTGCCAGCAGCCAATATCGTGAGCTGTTTTTT.

V gene TRBV7-2 combines with J gene TRBJ2-7, with 7 bases identical to TRBD1. CDR3 length equals 16 residues. In germline, CDR1 is SGHTA, CDR2 FQGNSA. Losses at the gene ends were 4 bases for V and 0 bases for J; bases not matched to a gene: 9. As DNA, the CDR3 is TGTGCCAGCAGCTCCTCCGGGACAGTCGCCTCCTACGAGCAGTACTTC. Protein: CASSSSGTVASYEQYF.

In DNA, the CDR3 is TGTGCCAGCAACACGAAAGCCAGGGGATCGGCAGAGACCCAGTACTTC. This sequence encodes CASNTKARGSAETQYF. The V call is TRBV7-2, the J call TRBJ2-5; D may be TRBD1 (6 bases). Germline V gives CDR1 SGHTA, CDR2 FQGNSA. V was pared by 7 bases and J by 4 bases, with 22 bases between. This CDR3 region has 16 residues.

The CDR3 nucleotides read TGCGCCAGCAGTGGATCTTTCCGAGTAACTAGCACAGATACGCAGTATTTT. The encoded protein is CASSGSFRVTSTDTQYF. This chain uses TRBV10-1 with TRBJ2-3; D unresolved. The V gene lost 4 bases and the J gene lost 0 bases, with 17 bases spanning the gap. The CDR3 has 17 residues. From germline, CDR1 is WNHNN and CDR2 SYGVQD (reference sequence).

The gene calls are TRBV28 and TRBJ2-3; D is unclear. V lost 3 bases, J lost 4 bases, and 11 bases lay in between. Germline CDR1 and CDR2: MDHEN and SYDVKM. The CDR3 is made up of 14 amino acids. The CDR3 loop is CASSFPSLADTQYF. The CDR3 coding sequence is TGTGCCAGCAGTTTTCCGTCTCTAGCAGATACGCAGTATTTT.

The CDR3 DNA follows: TGTGCCAGTAGTATGACGTCCTTCCTGGCTACAACTAATGAAAAACTGTTTTTT. Translated, it gives CASSMTSFLATTNEKLFF. This chain connects TRBV19 to TRBJ1-4; D unclear. The germline V and J ends were trimmed by 3 bases and 0 bases, with 17 bases remaining between them. The CDR3 spans 18 residues. Germline V gene lookup returns CDR1 LNHDA and CDR2 SQIVND (reference sequence).

This rearrangement joins TRBV28 to TRBJ1-1; D is perhaps TRBD1 (5 bases). CDR1 is MDHEN and CDR2 is SYDVKM in the germline V gene. Trimming removed 3 bases at V and 5 bases at J, with 13 bases between. The CDR3 totals 14 residues. As DNA, the CDR3 is TGTGCCAGCAGTTTGCCAGGGATGTCAACTGAAGCTTTCTTT. Amino acids: CASSLPGMSTEAFF.

CDR3 amino acids: CASSSQTDTQYF. The CDR3 bases are TGCGCCAGCAGTTCTCAAACAGATACGCAGTATTTT. This chain joins TRBV10-2 and TRBJ2-3, with unresolved D. The germline V gene has CDR1 WSHSY and CDR2 SAAADI. The V end lost 5 bases, the J end lost 3 bases, and 6 bases lay between the germline ends. CDR3 size: 12 residues.

This chain joins TRBV19 and TRBJ1-2, with 7 bases identical to TRBD1. The CDR3 extends over 12 amino acids. Germline CDR1 and CDR2: LNHDA and SQIVND (reference sequence). Losses at the gene ends were 5 bases for V and 4 bases for J; bases not matched to a gene: 1. This CDR3 is CASSPGGYGYTF. The CDR3 DNA reads TGTGCCAGTAGTCCAGGGGGCTATGGCTACACCTTC.

This chain joins TRBV25-1 and TRBJ2-7; maybe TRBD2 (5 bases). Germline V lookup: CDR1 MGHDK, CDR2 SYGVNS. This CDR3 has 15 amino acids. The V and J ends lost 5 bases and 7 bases respectively, with 21 bases between them. CDR3 nucleotide sequence: TGTGCCAGCAGTTCCTCCCCCCCGCAGTCGGGAGAGCAGTACTTC. This codes for CASSSSPPQSGEQYF.

The chain employs TRBV5-4 and TRBJ1-3; TRBD1 agrees at 9 bases. V shed 7 bases and J 2 bases; nucleotides not matched to a gene: 4. The length of the CDR3 is 14 residues. CDR1 and CDR2 from the germline V gene are SGHNT and YYREEE (reference sequence). CDR3: CASGTGGPGNTIYF. CDR3 coding DNA: TGTGCCAGCGGCACAGGGGGCCCTGGAAACACCATATATTTT.

The gene calls are TRBV5-6 and TRBJ2-7; D call uncertain. With 5 bases removed from V and 0 bases from J, the gap between germline ends came to 9 bases. Germline CDR1 SGHDT, CDR2 YYEEEE. This CDR3 is built from 13 residues. The CDR3 region is CASRPGYSYEQYF. The CDR3 coding sequence is TGTGCCAGCAGGCCGGGTTACTCCTACGAGCAGTACTTC.

The chain is built from TRBV28 and TRBJ1-5, with 10 nucleotides matching TRBD1. Germline CDR1 and CDR2: MDHEN and SYDVKM. The CDR3 is 15 amino acids. V was clipped by 4 bases and J by 7 bases; unmatched bases: 7. CDR3 sequence: CASSYRDRGWQPQHF. The CDR3 region has the DNA TGTGCCAGCAGTTACCGGGACAGGGGCTGGCAGCCCCAGCATTTT. The variable domain in full, with the rest retrieved from reference TRBV28 and TRBJ1-5, is DVKVTQSSRYLVKRTGEKVFLECVQDMDHENMFWYRQDPGLGLRLIYFSYDVKMKEKGDIPEGYSVSREKKERFSLILESASTNQTSMYLCASSYRDRGWQPQHFGDGTRLSIL.

The chain has TRBV6-4 and TRBJ2-1; no clear D. Trimming cost V 6 bases and J 5 bases, with 17 bases left between them. CDR1 is MRHNA, CDR2 SNTAGT, per germline. The CDR3 totals 15 residues. Here the CDR3 reads CASSANSIRNNEQFF. DNA for the CDR3: TGTGCCAGCAGCGCTAACAGCATTCGGAACAATGAGCAGTTCTTC.

The CDR3 DNA reads as TGTGCCTGGAGTATAGGGACAGAAAATTCACCCCTCCACTTT. Its protein is CAWSIGTENSPLHF. The chain uses TRBV30 and TRBJ1-6; TRBD1 agrees at 7 bases. With 2 bases clipped from V and 7 bases from J, the junction kept 5 bases outside the gene matches. This CDR3 is built from 14 residues. Per germline, CDR1 GTSNPN and CDR2 SVGIG (reference sequence).

CDR3 region: CASSLGQGLEQYF. The CDR3, as DNA: TGTGCCAGCAGCTTAGGGCAGGGCCTCGAGCAGTACTTC. This chain links TRBV7-2 with TRBJ2-7; maybe TRBD1 (5 bases). Trimming took off 1 base at V and 6 bases at J, with 10 bases between the two ends. CDR3 size: 13 residues. CDR1 SGHTA and CDR2 FQGNSA come from the germline V gene.

The chain links TRBV30 to TRBJ2-1; D not certain. This CDR3 comprises 11 residues. Trimming stripped 3 bases from V and 5 bases from J, with 5 bases between. Germline V CDR1 and CDR2: GTSNPN, SVGIG (reference sequence). CDR3 region: CAWSVNNEQFF. DNA of the CDR3: TGTGCCTGGAGCGTGAACAATGAGCAGTTCTTC.

V is TRBV2 and J is TRBJ2-3, with D unclear. The CDR3 runs 11 residues. Per the germline V gene, CDR1 is SNHLY and CDR2 is FYNNEI. The V gene lost 5 bases and the J gene lost 5 bases, with 5 bases spanning the gap. The CDR3 coding sequence is TGTGCCAGCAGTTACGAAGATACGCAGTATTTT. Translation gives CASSYEDTQYF.

This chain uses TRBV7-3 with TRBJ2-7; 8 nucleotides align to TRBD1. Trimming removed 5 bases from V and 3 bases from J; junction bases left unmatched: 9. The CDR3 extends over 15 amino acids. Germline CDR1 reads SGHTA; CDR2 reads FQGTGA. The CDR3 here is CASSQDRVTLYEQYF. CDR3 in DNA: TGTGCCAGCAGCCAGGACAGGGTTACCCTCTACGAGCAGTACTTC.

The V gene is TRBV5-6, the J gene TRBJ1-6; 10 nucleotides agree with TRBD1. V lost 5 bases, J lost 13 bases, and 9 bases stayed unmatched. The germline V gene encodes CDR1 SGHDT and CDR2 YYEEEE. The CDR3 is 14 residues long. The CDR3 sequence: CASSAGQGVSPLHF. DNA of the CDR3: TGTGCCAGCAGTGCCGGACAGGGGGTTTCTCCCCTCCACTTT.

Here the CDR3 reads CASSQERDRPNLAGEQYF. The CDR3 DNA reads TGCGCCAGCAGCCAAGAGAGGGACCGCCCGAACCTAGCGGGCGAGCAGTACTTC. The chain has TRBV4-1 and TRBJ2-7, with 8 bases identical to TRBD2. This CDR3 is 18 amino acids long. J gave up 6 bases and V 0 bases, and 16 bases lay outside the gene matches. Looked up from germline, CDR1 is MGHRA and CDR2 is YSYEKL.

This sequence joins TRBV28 and TRBJ2-7, with 7 bases identical to TRBD1. Per germline, CDR1 MDHEN and CDR2 SYDVKM. The V segment lost 1 base and the J segment 6 bases; nucleotides outside the gene matches: 15. The CDR3 totals 17 residues. DNA for the CDR3: TGTGCCAGCAGTTTATCCCTGTGGACAGGAAGACCTCTCGAGCAGTACTTC. Translating it yields CASSLSLWTGRPLEQYF.

The chain is built from TRBV19 and TRBJ1-2, with no clear D. The germline V gene has CDR1 LNHDA and CDR2 SQIVND (reference sequence). The length of the CDR3 is 14 residues. Trimming removed 0 bases from V and 3 bases from J, with 8 bases in between. As DNA, the CDR3 is TGTGCCAGTAGTATAGATTTCGGTGACTATGGCTACACCTTC. Translated, it gives CASSIDFGDYGYTF.